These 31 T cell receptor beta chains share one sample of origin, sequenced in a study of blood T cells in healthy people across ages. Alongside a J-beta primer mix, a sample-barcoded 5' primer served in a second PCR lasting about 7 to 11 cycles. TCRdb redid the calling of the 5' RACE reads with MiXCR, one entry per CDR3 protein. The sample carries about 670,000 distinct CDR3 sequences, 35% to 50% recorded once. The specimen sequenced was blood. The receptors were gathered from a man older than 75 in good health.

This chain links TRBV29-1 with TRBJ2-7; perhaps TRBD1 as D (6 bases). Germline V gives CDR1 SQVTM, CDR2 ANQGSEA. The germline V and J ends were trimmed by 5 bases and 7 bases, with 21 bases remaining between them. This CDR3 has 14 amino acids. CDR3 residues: CSVPSRTARGEQYF. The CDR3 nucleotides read TGCAGCGTTCCCAGTCGGACAGCCCGGGGAGAGCAGTACTTC.

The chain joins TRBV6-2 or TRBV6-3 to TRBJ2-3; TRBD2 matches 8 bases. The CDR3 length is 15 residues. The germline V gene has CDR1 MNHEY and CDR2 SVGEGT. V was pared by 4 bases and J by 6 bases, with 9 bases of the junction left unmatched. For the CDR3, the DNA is TGTGCCAGCAGTTTAACTAGCGGAACCGTGGATACGCAGTATTTT. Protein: CASSLTSGTVDTQYF.

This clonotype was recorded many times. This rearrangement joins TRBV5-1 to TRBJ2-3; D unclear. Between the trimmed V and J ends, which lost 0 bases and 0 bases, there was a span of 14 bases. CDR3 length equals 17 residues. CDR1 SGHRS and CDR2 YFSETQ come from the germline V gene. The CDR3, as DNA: TGCGCCAGCAGCTTGGTGCCGATACGGCGGAGCACAGATACGCAGTATTTT. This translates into CASSLVPIRRSTDTQYF.

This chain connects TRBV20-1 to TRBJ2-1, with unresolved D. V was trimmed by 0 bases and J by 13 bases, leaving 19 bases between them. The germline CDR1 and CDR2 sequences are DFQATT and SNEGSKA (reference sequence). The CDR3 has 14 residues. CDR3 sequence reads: CSARDVGRRETQFF. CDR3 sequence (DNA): TGCAGTGCTAGAGATGTCGGCCGACGAGAGACCCAGTTCTTC.

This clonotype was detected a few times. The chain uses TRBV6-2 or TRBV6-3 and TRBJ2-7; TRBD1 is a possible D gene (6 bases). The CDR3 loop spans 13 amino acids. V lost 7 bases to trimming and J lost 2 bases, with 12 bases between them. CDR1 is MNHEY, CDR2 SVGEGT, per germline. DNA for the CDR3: TGTGCCAGCACTGGACAGCCGGCCTACGAGCAGTACTTC. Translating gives CASTGQPAYEQYF.

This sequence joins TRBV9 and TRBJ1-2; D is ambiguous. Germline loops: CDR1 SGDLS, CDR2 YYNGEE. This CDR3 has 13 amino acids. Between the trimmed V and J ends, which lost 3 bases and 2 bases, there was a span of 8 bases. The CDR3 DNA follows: TGTGCCAGCAGCGGAGAGCAGAACTATGGCTACACCTTC. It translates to CASSGEQNYGYTF.

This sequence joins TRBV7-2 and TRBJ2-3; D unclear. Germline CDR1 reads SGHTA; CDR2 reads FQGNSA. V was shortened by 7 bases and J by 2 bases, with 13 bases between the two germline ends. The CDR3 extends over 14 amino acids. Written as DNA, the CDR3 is TGTGCCAGCACCCTTGGGGTGAACACAGATACGCAGTATTTT. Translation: CASTLGVNTDTQYF.

Written as DNA, the CDR3 is TGTGCCGCAGGGGTCTTAAACAATGAGCAGTTCTTC. This codes for CAAGVLNNEQFF. The V and J genes are TRBV30 and TRBJ2-1; maybe TRBD1 (6 bases). CDR1 is GTSNPN and CDR2 is SVGIG in the germline V gene (reference sequence). V was trimmed by 8 bases and J by 5 bases, leaving 13 bases between them. The length of the CDR3 is 12 residues.

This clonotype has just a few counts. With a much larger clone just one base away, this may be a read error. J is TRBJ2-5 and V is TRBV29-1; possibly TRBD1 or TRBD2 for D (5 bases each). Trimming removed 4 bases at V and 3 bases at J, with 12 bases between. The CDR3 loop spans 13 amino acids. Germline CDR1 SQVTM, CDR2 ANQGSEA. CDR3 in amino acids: CSVVGEPKETQYF. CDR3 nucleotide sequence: TGCAGCGTTGTGGGGGAGCCTAAAGAGACCCAGTACTTC.

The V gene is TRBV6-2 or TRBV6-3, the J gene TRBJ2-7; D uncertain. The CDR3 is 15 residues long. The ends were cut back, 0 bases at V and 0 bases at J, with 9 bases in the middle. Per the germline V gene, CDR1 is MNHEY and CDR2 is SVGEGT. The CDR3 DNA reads TGTGCCAGCAGTTACTCGTTTGGGCCCTCCTACGAGCAGTACTTC. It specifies CASSYSFGPSYEQYF.

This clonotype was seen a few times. In nucleotides, the CDR3 is TGTGCCAGCAGCTTTGCCGGGACAGGGGCATACTACACCTTC. Protein product: CASSFAGTGAYYTF. The V call is TRBV7-9, the J call TRBJ1-2; 10 nucleotides align to TRBD1. The CDR3 spans 14 residues. V dropped 3 bases and J dropped 10; count of bases not matched to a gene: 8. Per the germline V gene, CDR1 is SEHNR and CDR2 is FQNEAQ (reference sequence).

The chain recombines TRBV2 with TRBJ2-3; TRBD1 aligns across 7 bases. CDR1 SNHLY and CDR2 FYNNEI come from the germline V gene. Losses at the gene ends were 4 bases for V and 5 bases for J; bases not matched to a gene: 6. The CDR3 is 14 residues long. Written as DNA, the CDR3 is TGTGCCAGCAGTGTGGATAGGGGGCAAGATACGCAGTATTTT. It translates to CASSVDRGQDTQYF.

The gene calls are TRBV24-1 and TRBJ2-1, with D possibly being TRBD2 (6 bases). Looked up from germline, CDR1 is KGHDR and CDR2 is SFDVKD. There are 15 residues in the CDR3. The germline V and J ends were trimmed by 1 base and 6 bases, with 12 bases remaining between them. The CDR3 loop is CATSDLERVTNEQFF. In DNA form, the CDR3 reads TGTGCCACCAGTGATTTAGAGCGGGTAACCAATGAGCAGTTCTTC.

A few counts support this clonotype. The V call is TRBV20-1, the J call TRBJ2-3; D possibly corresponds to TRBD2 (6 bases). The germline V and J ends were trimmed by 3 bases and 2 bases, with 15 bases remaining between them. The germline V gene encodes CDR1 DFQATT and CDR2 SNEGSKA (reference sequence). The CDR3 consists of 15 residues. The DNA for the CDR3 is TGCAGTGCTAGCTCGGGAGCCCGTCCCACAGATACGCAGTATTTT. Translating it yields CSASSGARPTDTQYF.

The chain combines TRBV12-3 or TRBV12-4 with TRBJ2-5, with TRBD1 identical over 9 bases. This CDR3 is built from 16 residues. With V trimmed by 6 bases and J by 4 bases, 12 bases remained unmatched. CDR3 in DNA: TGTGCCAGCAGCCTCCACGTCACAGGGGGCAGAGAGACCCAGTACTTC. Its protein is CASSLHVTGGRETQYF.

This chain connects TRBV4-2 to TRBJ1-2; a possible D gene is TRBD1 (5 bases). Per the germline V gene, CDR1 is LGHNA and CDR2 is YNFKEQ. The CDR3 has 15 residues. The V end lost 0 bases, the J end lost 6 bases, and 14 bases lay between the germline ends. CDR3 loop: CASSQDNRGADGYTF. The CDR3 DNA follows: TGTGCCAGCAGCCAAGATAATAGGGGCGCCGATGGCTACACCTTC.

CDR3 sequence: CASSGATEAFF. The CDR3 bases are TGCGCCAGCAGTGGGGCTACTGAAGCTTTCTTT. The chain links TRBV5-1 to TRBJ1-1; possible D gene TRBD1, 5 bases. The length of the CDR3 is 11 residues. V lost 5 bases, J lost 5 bases, and 7 bases lay in between. The germline V gene encodes CDR1 SGHRS and CDR2 YFSETQ.

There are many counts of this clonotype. The CDR3 region has the DNA TGTGCCATCAGTGCCGCGGGGCAAGAGACCCAGTACTTC. Translated: CAISAAGQETQYF. V and J are TRBV10-3 and TRBJ2-5; tentatively, D is TRBD2 (6 bases). The germline V gene has CDR1 ENHRY and CDR2 SYGVKD. There are 13 residues in the CDR3. V was pared by 4 bases and J by 2 bases, with 8 bases between.

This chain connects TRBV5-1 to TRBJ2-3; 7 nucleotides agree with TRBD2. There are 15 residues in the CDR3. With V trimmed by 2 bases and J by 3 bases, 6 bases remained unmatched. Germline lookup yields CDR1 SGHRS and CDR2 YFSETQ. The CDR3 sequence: CASSFISAGTDTQYF. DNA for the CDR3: TGCGCCAGCAGCTTTATATCAGCGGGGACAGATACGCAGTATTTT.

This CDR3 reads CSARNPTGGRYNEQFF. The CDR3 DNA reads TGCAGTGCTAGAAATCCGACAGGGGGACGCTACAATGAGCAGTTCTTC. The J gene is TRBJ2-1, the V gene TRBV20-1; TRBD1 matches 9 bases. The CDR3 is 16 residues long. V lost 2 bases, J lost 3 bases, and 8 bases stayed unmatched. The germline gives CDR1 DFQATT, CDR2 SNEGSKA (reference sequence).

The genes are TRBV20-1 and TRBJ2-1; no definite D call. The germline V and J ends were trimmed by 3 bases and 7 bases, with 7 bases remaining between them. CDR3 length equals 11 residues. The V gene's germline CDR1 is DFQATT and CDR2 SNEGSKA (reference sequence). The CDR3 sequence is CSASPRNEQFF. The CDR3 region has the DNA TGCAGTGCTAGCCCCAGAAATGAGCAGTTCTTC.

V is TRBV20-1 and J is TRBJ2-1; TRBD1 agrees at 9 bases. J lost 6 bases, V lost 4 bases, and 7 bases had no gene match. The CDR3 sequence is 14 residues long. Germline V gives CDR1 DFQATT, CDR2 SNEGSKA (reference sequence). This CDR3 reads CSANRDRVFNEQFF. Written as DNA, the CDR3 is TGCAGTGCTAACCGGGACAGGGTGTTCAATGAGCAGTTCTTC.

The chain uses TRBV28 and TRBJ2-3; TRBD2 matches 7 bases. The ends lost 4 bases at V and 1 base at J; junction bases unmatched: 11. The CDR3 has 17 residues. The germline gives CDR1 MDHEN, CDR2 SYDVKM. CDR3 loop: CASSSPAASGGTDTQYF. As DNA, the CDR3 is TGTGCCAGCAGTTCCCCCGCGGCTAGCGGTGGCACAGATACGCAGTATTTT. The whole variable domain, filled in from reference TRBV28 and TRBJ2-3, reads DVKVTQSSRYLVKRTGEKVFLECVQDMDHENMFWYRQDPGLGLRLIYFSYDVKMKEKGDIPEGYSVSREKKERFSLILESASTNQTSMYLCASSSPAASGGTDTQYFGPGTRLTVL.

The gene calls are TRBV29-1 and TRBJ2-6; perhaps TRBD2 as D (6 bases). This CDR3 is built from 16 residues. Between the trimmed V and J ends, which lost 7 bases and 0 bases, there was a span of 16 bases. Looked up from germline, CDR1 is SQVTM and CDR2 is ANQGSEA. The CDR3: CSASRDLDSGANVLTF. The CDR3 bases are TGCAGCGCATCGCGGGACTTAGACTCTGGGGCCAACGTCCTGACTTTC.

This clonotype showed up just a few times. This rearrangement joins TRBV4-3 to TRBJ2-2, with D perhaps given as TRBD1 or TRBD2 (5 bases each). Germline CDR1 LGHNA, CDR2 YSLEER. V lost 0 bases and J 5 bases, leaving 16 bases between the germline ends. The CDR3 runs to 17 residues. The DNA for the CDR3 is TGCGCCAGCAGCCAAGATCCTAAGGGGAGAGGGACCGGGGAGCTGTTTTTT. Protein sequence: CASSQDPKGRGTGELFF.

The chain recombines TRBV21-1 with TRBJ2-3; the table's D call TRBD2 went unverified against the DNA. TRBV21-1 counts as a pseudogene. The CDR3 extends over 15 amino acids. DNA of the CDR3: TGTGCCAGCAGCAACGGAGCGGTTCCCACAGATACGCAGTATTTT. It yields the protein CASSNGAVPTDTQYF.

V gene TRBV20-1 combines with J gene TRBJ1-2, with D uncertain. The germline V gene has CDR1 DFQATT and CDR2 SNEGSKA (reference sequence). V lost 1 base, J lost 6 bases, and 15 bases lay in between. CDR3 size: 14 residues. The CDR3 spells CSARASTEKDGYTF. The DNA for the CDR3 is TGCAGTGCTAGAGCTTCCACAGAGAAAGATGGCTACACCTTC.

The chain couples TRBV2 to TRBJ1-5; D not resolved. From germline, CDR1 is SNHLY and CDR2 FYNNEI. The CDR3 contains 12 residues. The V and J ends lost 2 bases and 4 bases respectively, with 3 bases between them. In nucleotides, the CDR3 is TGTGCCAGCAGTGAAATTAATCAGCCCCAGCATTTT. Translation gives CASSEINQPQHF.

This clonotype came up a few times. The CDR3 region has the DNA TGTGCCAGCAGCTTAGGACCGTTTTTCGGCAATGAGCAGTTCTTC. Encoded protein: CASSLGPFFGNEQFF. This sequence joins TRBV7-9 and TRBJ2-1, with no clear D. Germline V gene lookup returns CDR1 SEHNR and CDR2 FQNEAQ (reference sequence). The CDR3 totals 15 residues. V gave up 1 base and J gave up 6 bases, with 13 bases separating them.

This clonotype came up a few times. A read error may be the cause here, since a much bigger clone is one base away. The CDR3 loop is CSVGDRVPDMQYF. The DNA of the CDR3 is TGCAGCGTTGGGGACAGGGTCCCAGATATGCAGTATTTT. This sequence joins TRBV29-1 and TRBJ2-3, with 9 nucleotides matching TRBD1. Per germline, CDR1 SQVTM and CDR2 ANQGSEA. This CDR3 comprises 13 residues.

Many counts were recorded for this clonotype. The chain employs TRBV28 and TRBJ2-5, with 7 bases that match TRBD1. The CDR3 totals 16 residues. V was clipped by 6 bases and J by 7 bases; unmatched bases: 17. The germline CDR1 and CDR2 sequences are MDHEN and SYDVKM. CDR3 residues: CASRTRREGGFGTQYF. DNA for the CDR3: TGTGCCAGCAGGACCAGAAGGGAAGGGGGCTTTGGGACCCAGTACTTC.